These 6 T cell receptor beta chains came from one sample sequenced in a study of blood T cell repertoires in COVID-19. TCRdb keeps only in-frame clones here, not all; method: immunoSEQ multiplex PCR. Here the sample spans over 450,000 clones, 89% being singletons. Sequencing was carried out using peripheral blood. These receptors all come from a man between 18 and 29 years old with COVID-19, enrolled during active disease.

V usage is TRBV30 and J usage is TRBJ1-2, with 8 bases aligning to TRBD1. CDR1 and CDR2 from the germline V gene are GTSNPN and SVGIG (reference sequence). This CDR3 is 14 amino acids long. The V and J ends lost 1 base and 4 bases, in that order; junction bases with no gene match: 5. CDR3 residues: CAWSADRGGYGYTF. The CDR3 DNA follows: TGTGCCTGGAGTGCCGACAGGGGCGGCTATGGCTACACCTTC.

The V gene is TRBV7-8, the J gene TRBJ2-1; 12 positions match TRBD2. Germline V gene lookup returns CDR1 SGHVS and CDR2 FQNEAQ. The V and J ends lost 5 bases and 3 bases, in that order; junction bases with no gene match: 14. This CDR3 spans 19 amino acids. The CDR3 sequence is CASSEGLAGTGSIYNEQFF. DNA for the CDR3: TGTGCCAGCAGCGAGGGACTAGCGGGCACGGGCTCCATCTACAATGAGCAGTTCTTC.

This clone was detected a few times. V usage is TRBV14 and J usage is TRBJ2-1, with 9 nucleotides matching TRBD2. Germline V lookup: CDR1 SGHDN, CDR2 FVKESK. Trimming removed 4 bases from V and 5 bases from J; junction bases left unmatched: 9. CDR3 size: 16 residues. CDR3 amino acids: CASSPMGIAGDNEQFF. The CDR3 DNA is TGTGCCAGCAGCCCTATGGGTATAGCGGGAGACAATGAGCAGTTCTTC.

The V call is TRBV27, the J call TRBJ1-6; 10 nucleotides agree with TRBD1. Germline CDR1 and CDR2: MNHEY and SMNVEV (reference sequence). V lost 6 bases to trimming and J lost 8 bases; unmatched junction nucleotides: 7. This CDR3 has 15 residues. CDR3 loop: CASSNRQGAYSPLHF. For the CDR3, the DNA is TGTGCCAGCAGCAATCGACAGGGGGCATATTCACCCCTCCACTTT.

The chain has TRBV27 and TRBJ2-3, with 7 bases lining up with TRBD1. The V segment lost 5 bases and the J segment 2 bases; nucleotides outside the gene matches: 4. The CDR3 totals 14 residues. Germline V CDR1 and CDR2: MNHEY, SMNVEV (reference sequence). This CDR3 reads CASSKGAHTDTQYF. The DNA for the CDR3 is TGTGCCAGCAGTAAGGGGGCGCACACAGATACGCAGTATTTT.

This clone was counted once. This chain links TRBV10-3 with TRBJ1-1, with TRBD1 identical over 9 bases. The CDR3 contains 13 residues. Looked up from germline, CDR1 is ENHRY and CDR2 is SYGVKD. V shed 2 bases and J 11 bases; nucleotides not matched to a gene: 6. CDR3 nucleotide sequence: TGTGCCATCAGTGAGCCGGGGGACAGGGTTGCTTTCTTT. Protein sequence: CAISEPGDRVAFF.